The 2 T cell receptor beta chains reported below all come from one sample, sequenced in a study of T cells after yellow fever vaccination. TCRdb passed the 5' RACE reads through MiXCR, listing each CDR3 protein once. The sample lists 300,000 to 400,000 distinct CDR3 sequences, approximately 4.2% occurring once. Sequencing used PBMCs, obtained 5 days after the yellow fever booster vaccination. Receptor source: a man between 18 and 35 years old who received the YFV17D yellow fever vaccine.

This clonotype was detected a few times. The V and J genes are TRBV5-1 and TRBJ1-2, with a weak D call TRBD1 (6 bases). The CDR3 length is 14 residues. CDR1 is SGHRS and CDR2 is YFSETQ in the germline V gene. Deletions cut 6 bases from V and 1 base from J, with 13 bases between. CDR3 in amino acids: CASTSGGFNYGYTF. DNA of the CDR3: TGCGCCAGCACTTCCGGGGGCTTTAACTATGGCTACACCTTC.

This clonotype showed up just a few times. This chain links TRBV10-2 with TRBJ1-1; the match to TRBD1 covers 9 bases. Germline V gene data show CDR1 as WSHSY and CDR2 as SAAADI. This CDR3 is built from 16 residues. The V and J ends lost 4 bases and 4 bases, in that order; junction bases with no gene match: 10. The CDR3 coding sequence is TGCGCCAGCAGTGGGAACAGGGGGCTAGAGAGCACTGAAGCTTTCTTT. Translation: CASSGNRGLESTEAFF.